The 24 T cell receptor beta chains listed next were all sequenced from one sample in a study of CD8 T cells in ankylosing spondylitis. Study conclusions and caveats: Made up of 7 to 9 highly homologous variants, a TCR beta motif appeared characteristic of ankylosing spondylitis blood.

TCRdb reanalysed the 5' RACE reads using MiXCR and keeps one entry per CDR3 protein. The sample has roughly 470,000 distinct CDR3 sequences, about 25% seen once. These TCRs' antigens remain unknown. Material: blood, either unsorted or a sorted T cell fraction (not recorded which). These receptors all stem from a male donor with ankylosing spondylitis.

J is TRBJ1-1 and V is TRBV30, with a tentative D call TRBD1 (6 bases). Germline V gene data show CDR1 as GTSNPN and CDR2 as SVGIG (reference sequence). Deletions cut 4 bases from V and 0 bases from J, with 12 bases between. The CDR3 runs to 14 residues. Written as DNA, the CDR3 is TGTGCCTGGACCGGACAGTTCATGAACACTGAAGCTTTCTTT. It specifies CAWTGQFMNTEAFF.

This chain uses TRBV15 with TRBJ1-4, with unresolved D. Trimming shortened V by 1 base and J by 6 bases, and 12 bases separated the two germline ends. Germline CDR1 is LNHNV and CDR2 is YYDKDF (reference sequence). This CDR3 contains 15 residues. The CDR3 sequence is CATSRAPLRDEKLFF. The CDR3 DNA reads as TGTGCCACCAGCAGAGCCCCCCTCCGGGATGAAAAACTGTTTTTT.

This clonotype was found a few times. The chain links TRBV15 to TRBJ1-5; D gene ambiguous. V was trimmed by 0 bases and J by 9 bases, leaving 6 bases between them. This CDR3 comprises 12 residues. CDR1 is LNHNV and CDR2 is YYDKDF in the germline V gene (reference sequence). CDR3 sequence reads: CATSRDLRPQHF. CDR3 nucleotide sequence: TGTGCCACCAGCAGAGATCTAAGGCCCCAGCATTTT.

This clonotype came up a few times. The chain combines TRBV10-2 with TRBJ1-2; no clear D. V was pared by 2 bases and J by 4 bases, with 8 bases between. CDR3 length: 13 amino acids. The germline V gene encodes CDR1 WSHSY and CDR2 SAAADI. The CDR3 DNA reads TGCGCCAGCAGTGAGGGAGTTGGCTATGGCTACACCTTC. This sequence encodes CASSEGVGYGYTF.

V is TRBV28 and J is TRBJ2-2; 11 nucleotides agree with TRBD2. Trimming at V came to 6 bases and at J to 4 bases, leaving 10 bases not matched to a gene. There are 17 residues in the CDR3. Germline V gene lookup returns CDR1 MDHEN and CDR2 SYDVKM. For the CDR3, the DNA is TGTGCCAGCAGCCCCCCTAGCGGGAGGCGCTTCACCGGGGAGCTGTTTTTT. Its translation: CASSPPSGRRFTGELFF.

This clonotype has a handful of counts. The V and J genes are TRBV7-2 and TRBJ2-7; 10 bases are a match to TRBD2. Germline V gene lookup returns CDR1 SGHTA and CDR2 FQGNSA. CDR3 length equals 15 residues. J was trimmed by 4 bases and V by 3 bases; bases with no gene match: 6. The CDR3: CASSLGLAGVYEQYV. CDR3 DNA: TGTGCCAGCAGCTTGGGGCTAGCGGGAGTTTACGAGCAGTACGTC.

Here the CDR3 DNA reads TGTGCCAGCAGACCCCTAGCGGCCGGTAATGAGCAGTTCTTC. Protein product: CASRPLAAGNEQFF. V gene TRBV6-4 combines with J gene TRBJ2-1, with 7 bases matching TRBD2. This CDR3 has 14 residues. V lost 6 bases, J lost 7 bases, and 9 bases stayed unmatched. The germline CDR1 and CDR2 sequences are MRHNA and SNTAGT.

This clonotype was found a few times. The chain carries TRBV24-1 and TRBJ2-2, with unresolved D. CDR3 length: 13 amino acids. The germline V and J ends were trimmed by 7 bases and 0 bases, with 5 bases remaining between them. Germline CDR1 KGHDR, CDR2 SFDVKD. In nucleotides, the CDR3 is TGTGCCACCAGGAACGCGAACACCGGGGAGCTGTTTTTT. This encodes CATRNANTGELFF.

The V call is TRBV20-1, the J call TRBJ2-3, with D unresolved. Germline lookup yields CDR1 DFQATT and CDR2 SNEGSKA (reference sequence). Trimming pared 6 bases from V and 7 bases from J, leaving 14 bases between. CDR3 length: 12 amino acids. The CDR3 spells CSAATLENTQYF. The CDR3 nucleotides are TGCAGTGCCGCGACATTGGAGAATACGCAGTATTTT.

The chain employs TRBV12-5 and TRBJ1-5, with D maybe TRBD1 (5 bases). The CDR3 extends over 17 amino acids. V was cut by 0 bases and J by 2 bases, with 14 bases left in between. Looked up from germline, CDR1 is LGHNT and CDR2 is FRNRAP. CDR3 residues: CASGLVRGGSGNQPQHF. DNA of the CDR3: TGTGCTAGTGGTTTGGTACGCGGGGGATCCGGCAATCAGCCCCAGCATTTT.

This rearrangement joins TRBV5-5 to TRBJ2-3; 13 nucleotides agree with TRBD2. The V segment lost 0 bases and the J segment 7 bases; nucleotides outside the gene matches: 8. The CDR3 consists of 17 residues. The V gene's germline CDR1 is SGHKS and CDR2 YYEKEE (reference sequence). This CDR3 reads CASSLAGTSGTLHTQYF. The DNA of the CDR3 is TGTGCCAGCAGCTTGGCGGGGACTAGCGGGACCCTCCATACGCAGTATTTT.

V is TRBV12-3 or TRBV12-4 and J is TRBJ2-2; 10 bases agree with TRBD2. There are 15 residues in the CDR3. V dropped 7 bases and J dropped 5; count of bases not matched to a gene: 7. The DNA for the CDR3 is TGTGCCAGCATCCGGGGACTAGCGAGAACCGGGGAGCTGTTTTTT. Amino acid sequence: CASIRGLARTGELFF.

The V gene is TRBV7-9, the J gene TRBJ2-1, with TRBD2 matching 7 bases. The length of the CDR3 is 17 residues. V shed 5 bases and J 0 bases; nucleotides not matched to a gene: 10. The germline gives CDR1 SEHNR, CDR2 FQNEAQ (reference sequence). This CDR3 is CASSHYGGRASYNEQFF. The CDR3 DNA follows: TGTGCCAGCAGCCACTACGGGGGGAGGGCCTCCTACAATGAGCAGTTCTTC.

This clonotype occurred a few times. This chain joins TRBV12-3 or TRBV12-4 and TRBJ2-6; TRBD1 matches 10 bases. The V segment lost 6 bases and the J segment 4 bases; nucleotides outside the gene matches: 15. The CDR3 is made up of 19 amino acids. The CDR3 protein is CASRPLGTGANRGANVLTF. The CDR3 DNA reads as TGTGCCAGCAGACCACTCGGGACAGGGGCTAATCGGGGGGCCAACGTCCTGACTTTC.

This clonotype was seen a handful of times. The V gene is TRBV18, the J gene TRBJ1-3; no definite D call. This CDR3 contains 15 residues. V was cut by 0 bases and J by 0 bases, with 6 bases left in between. Germline V gene lookup returns CDR1 KGHSH and CDR2 LQKENI. The CDR3 sequence is CASSPPYNSGNTIYF. CDR3 in DNA: TGTGCCAGCTCACCACCGTACAACTCTGGAAACACCATATATTTT.

This clonotype was seen a few times. This chain uses TRBV5-1 with TRBJ2-7; D is uncertain. This CDR3 has 14 amino acids. The V gene's germline CDR1 is SGHRS and CDR2 YFSETQ. The V and J ends lost 4 bases and 4 bases respectively, with 15 bases between them. The CDR3 loop reads CASSVDRQPYEQYF. Written as DNA, the CDR3 is TGCGCCAGCAGCGTTGACCGCCAACCTTACGAGCAGTACTTC.

The chain is built from TRBV2 and TRBJ2-1, with 13 bases matching TRBD2. This CDR3 contains 19 residues. V gave up 2 bases and J gave up 3 bases; unmatched junction bases: 10. CDR1 SNHLY and CDR2 FYNNEI come from the germline V gene. The CDR3 reads CASSERGTSGKLRYNEQFF. As DNA, the CDR3 is TGTGCCAGCAGTGAAAGGGGGACTAGCGGGAAACTACGCTACAATGAGCAGTTCTTC.

J is TRBJ2-6 and V is TRBV5-1; 8 bases fit TRBD1. V was clipped by 6 bases and J by 4 bases; unmatched bases: 6. This CDR3 is 15 amino acids long. Germline CDR1 SGHRS, CDR2 YFSETQ. In DNA form, the CDR3 reads TGCGCCAGCACGGAGACAGGGGTCGGGGCCAACGTCCTGACTTTC. This sequence encodes CASTETGVGANVLTF.

The sample holds a few counts of this clonotype. Here the CDR3 DNA reads TGTGCCAGCAGTCCGACAGGGGGTACAAATCAGCCCCAGCATTTT. Its translation: CASSPTGGTNQPQHF. J is TRBJ1-5 and V is TRBV12-3 or TRBV12-4; 9 bases map to TRBD1. V lost 5 bases and J lost 4; bases outside the gene matches: 6. The CDR3 totals 15 residues.

This clonotype was detected only a few times. The J gene is TRBJ2-5, the V gene TRBV24-1; TRBD2 might be the D (6 bases). With 3 bases removed from V and 2 bases from J, the gap between germline ends came to 12 bases. The CDR3 covers 15 residues. Germline V gene data show CDR1 as KGHDR and CDR2 as SFDVKD. The CDR3 is CATSDPTRDQETQYF. The CDR3 DNA sequence: TGTGCCACCAGTGATCCGACTAGAGATCAAGAGACCCAGTACTTC.

The table lists this clonotype with a few counts. This sequence joins TRBV5-1 and TRBJ2-1; TRBD2 matches 14 bases. There are 16 residues in the CDR3. In germline, CDR1 is SGHRS, CDR2 YFSETQ. V shed 0 bases and J 7 bases; nucleotides not matched to a gene: 3. Written as DNA, the CDR3 is TGCGCCAGCAGCTTGGCGACTAGCGGGAGGGCTAATGAGCAGTTCTTC. Protein sequence: CASSLATSGRANEQFF. Together with reference TRBV5-1 and TRBJ2-1, the CDR3 gives the full variable domain: KAGVTQTPRYLIKTRGQQVTLSCSPISGHRSVSWYQQTPGQGLQFLFEYFSETQRNKGNFPGRFSGRQFSNSRSEMNVSTLELGDSALYLCASSLATSGRANEQFFGPGTRLTVL.

The genes are TRBV20-1 and TRBJ1-2; TRBD1 matches at 10 bases. The trim removed 5 bases at V and 3 bases at J, leaving 3 bases unmatched. Germline CDR1 and CDR2: DFQATT and SNEGSKA (reference sequence). The CDR3 runs to 13 residues. In nucleotides, the CDR3 is TGCAGTGCTGGGGACAGGGGCTACTATGGCTACACCTTC. Residues: CSAGDRGYYGYTF.

This clonotype occurred once. The chain carries TRBV11-2 and TRBJ1-4; D gene unclear. The CDR3 sequence is 14 residues long. Germline V gene sequence: CDR1 SGHAT, CDR2 FQNNGV. The V and J ends lost 3 bases and 7 bases respectively, with 12 bases between them. This CDR3 is CASSFGRWGEKLFF. The CDR3 region has the DNA TGTGCCAGCAGCTTTGGGCGTTGGGGTGAAAAACTGTTTTTT.

This clonotype occurred a few times. This chain uses TRBV11-2 with TRBJ1-5, with unresolved D. The V end lost 3 bases, the J end lost 6 bases, and 12 bases lay between the germline ends. The CDR3 is made up of 14 amino acids. Germline assignment: CDR1 SGHAT and CDR2 FQNNGV. In DNA, the CDR3 is TGTGCCAGCAGCTTGATGGTGAGCGGTCAGCCCCAGCATTTT. The encoded protein is CASSLMVSGQPQHF. The complete variable domain, with remaining parts taken from reference TRBV11-2 and TRBJ1-5, reads EAGVAQSPRYKIIEKRQSVAFWCNPISGHATLYWYQQILGQGPKLLIQFQNNGVVDDSQLPKDRFSAERLKGVDSTLKIQPAKLEDSAVYLCASSLMVSGQPQHFGDGTRLSIL.